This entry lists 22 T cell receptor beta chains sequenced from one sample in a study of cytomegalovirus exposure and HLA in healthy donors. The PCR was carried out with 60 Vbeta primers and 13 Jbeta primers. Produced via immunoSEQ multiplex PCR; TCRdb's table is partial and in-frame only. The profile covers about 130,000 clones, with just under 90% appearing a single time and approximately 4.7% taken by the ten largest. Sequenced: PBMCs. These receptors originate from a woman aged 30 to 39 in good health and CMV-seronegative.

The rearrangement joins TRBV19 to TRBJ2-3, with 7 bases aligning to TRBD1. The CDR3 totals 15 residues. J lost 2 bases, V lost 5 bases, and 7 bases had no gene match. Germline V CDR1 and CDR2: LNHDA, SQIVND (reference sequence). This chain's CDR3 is CASSPDRASTDTQYF. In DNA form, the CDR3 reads TGTGCCAGTAGTCCCGACAGGGCCTCCACAGATACGCAGTATTTT.

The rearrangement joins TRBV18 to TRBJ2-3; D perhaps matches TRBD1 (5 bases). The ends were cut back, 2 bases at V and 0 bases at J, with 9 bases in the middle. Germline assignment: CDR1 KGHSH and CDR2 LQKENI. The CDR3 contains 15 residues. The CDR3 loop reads CASSPSAGSTDTQYF. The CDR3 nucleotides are TGTGCCAGCTCACCATCGGCAGGGAGCACAGATACGCAGTATTTT.

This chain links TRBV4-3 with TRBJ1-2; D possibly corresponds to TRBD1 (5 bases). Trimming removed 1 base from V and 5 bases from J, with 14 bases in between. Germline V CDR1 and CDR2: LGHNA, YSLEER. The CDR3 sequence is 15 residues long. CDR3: CASSQARRQTYGYTF. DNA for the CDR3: TGCGCCAGCAGCCAAGCCAGGAGACAGACGTATGGCTACACCTTC.

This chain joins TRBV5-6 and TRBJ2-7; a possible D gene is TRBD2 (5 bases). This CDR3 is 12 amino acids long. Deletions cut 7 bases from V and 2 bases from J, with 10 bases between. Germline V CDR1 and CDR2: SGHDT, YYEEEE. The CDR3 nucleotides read TGTGCCAGCGGCGGGCATCCCTACGAGCAGTACTTC. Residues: CASGGHPYEQYF.

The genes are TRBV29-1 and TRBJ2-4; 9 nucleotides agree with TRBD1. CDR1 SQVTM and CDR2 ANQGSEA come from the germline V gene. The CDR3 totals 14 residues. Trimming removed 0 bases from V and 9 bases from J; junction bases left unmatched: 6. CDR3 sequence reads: CSVEDLDRGGIQYF. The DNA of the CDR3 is TGCAGCGTTGAAGACCTGGACAGGGGAGGCATTCAGTACTTC.

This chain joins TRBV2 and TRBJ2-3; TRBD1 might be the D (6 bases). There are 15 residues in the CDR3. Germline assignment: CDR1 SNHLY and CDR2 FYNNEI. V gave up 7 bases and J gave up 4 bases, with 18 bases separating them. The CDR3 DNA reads TGTGCCAGCACCGCAGGGGCACCAGGCTCAGATACGCAGTATTTT. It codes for CASTAGAPGSDTQYF. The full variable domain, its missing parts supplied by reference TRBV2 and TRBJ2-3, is EPEVTQTPSHQVTQMGQEVILRCVPISNHLYFYWYRQILGQKVEFLVSFYNNEISEKSEIFDDQFSVERPDGSNFTLKIRSTKLEDSAMYFCASTAGAPGSDTQYFGPGTRLTVL.

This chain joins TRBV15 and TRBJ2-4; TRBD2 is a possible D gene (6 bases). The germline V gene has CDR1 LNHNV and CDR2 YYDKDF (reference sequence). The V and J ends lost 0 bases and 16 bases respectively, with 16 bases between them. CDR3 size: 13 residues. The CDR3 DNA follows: TGTGCCACCAGCAGAGAGGCGGGAACAATACCCTACTTC. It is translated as CATSREAGTIPYF.

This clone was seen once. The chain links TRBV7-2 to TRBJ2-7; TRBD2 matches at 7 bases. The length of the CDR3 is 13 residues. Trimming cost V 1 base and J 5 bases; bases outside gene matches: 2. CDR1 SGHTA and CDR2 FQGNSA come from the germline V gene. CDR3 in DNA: TGTGCCAGCAGCTTAGGCGGGGGTGACGAGCAGTACTTC. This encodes CASSLGGGDEQYF. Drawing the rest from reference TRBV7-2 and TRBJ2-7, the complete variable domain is GAGVSQSPSNKVTEKGKDVELRCDPISGHTALYWYRQSLGQGLEFLIYFQGNSAPDKSGLPSDRFSAERTGGSVSTLTIQRTQQEDSAVYLCASSLGGGDEQYFGPGTRLTVT.

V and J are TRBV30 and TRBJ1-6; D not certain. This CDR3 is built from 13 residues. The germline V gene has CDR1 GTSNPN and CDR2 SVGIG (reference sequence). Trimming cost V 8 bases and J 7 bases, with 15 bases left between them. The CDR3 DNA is TGTGCCGGACGGGGTGATTTGAATTCACCCCTCCACTTT. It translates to CAGRGDLNSPLHF.

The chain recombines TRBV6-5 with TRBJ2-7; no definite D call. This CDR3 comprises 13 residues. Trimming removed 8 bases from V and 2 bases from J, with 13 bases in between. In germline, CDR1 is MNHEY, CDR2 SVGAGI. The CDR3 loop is CASARSYPYEQYF. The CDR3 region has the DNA TGTGCCAGCGCTAGGTCCTATCCCTACGAGCAGTACTTC.

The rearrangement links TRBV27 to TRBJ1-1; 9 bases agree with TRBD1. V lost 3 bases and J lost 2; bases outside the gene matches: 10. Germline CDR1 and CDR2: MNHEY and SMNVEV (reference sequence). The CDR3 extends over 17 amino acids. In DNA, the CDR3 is TGTGCCAGCAGTTTCCTCTTCCGGGACAGGGATAACACTGAAGCTTTCTTT. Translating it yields CASSFLFRDRDNTEAFF.

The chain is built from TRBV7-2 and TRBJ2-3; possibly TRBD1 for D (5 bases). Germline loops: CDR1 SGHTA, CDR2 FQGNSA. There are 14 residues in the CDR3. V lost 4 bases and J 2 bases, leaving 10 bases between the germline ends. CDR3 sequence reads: CASSYPTDTDTQYF. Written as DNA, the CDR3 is TGTGCCAGCAGCTACCCGACAGACACAGATACGCAGTATTTT.

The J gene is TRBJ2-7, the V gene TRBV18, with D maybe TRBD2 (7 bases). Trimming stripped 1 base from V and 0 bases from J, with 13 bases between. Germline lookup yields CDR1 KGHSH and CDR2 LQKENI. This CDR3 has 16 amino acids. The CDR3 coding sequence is TGTGCCAGCTCACCACAGGGGGGCGGGAGCTCCTACGAGCAGTACTTC. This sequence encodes CASSPQGGGSSYEQYF.

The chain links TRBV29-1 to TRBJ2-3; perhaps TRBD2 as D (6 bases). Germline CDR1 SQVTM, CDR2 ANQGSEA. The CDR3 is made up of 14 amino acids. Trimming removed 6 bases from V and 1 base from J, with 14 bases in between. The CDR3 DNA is TGCAGCGTGGACGGGTGGGGGGGCACAGATACGCAGTATTTT. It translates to CSVDGWGGTDTQYF.

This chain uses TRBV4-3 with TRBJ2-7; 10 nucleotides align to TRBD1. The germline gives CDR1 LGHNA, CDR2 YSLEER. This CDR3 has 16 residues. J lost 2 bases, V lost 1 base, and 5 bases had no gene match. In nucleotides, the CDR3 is TGCGCCAGCAGCCAAGCGGCGGGACAGGGGACCTACGAGCAGTACTTC. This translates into CASSQAAGQGTYEQYF.

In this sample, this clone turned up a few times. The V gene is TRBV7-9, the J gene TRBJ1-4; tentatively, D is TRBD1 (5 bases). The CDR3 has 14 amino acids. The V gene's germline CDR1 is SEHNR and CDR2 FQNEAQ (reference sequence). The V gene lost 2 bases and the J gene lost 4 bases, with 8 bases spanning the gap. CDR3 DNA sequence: TGTGCCAGCAGCTTATGGGGGGTTAATGAAAAACTGTTTTTT. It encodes CASSLWGVNEKLFF.

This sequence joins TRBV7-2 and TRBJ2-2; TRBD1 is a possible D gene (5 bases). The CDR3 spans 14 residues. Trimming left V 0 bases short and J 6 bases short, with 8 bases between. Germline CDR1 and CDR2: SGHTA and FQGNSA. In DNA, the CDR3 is TGTGCCAGCAGCTTAGCCACGACAGCCGGGGAGCTGTTTTTT. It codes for CASSLATTAGELFF. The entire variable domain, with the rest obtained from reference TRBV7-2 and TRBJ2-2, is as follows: GAGVSQSPSNKVTEKGKDVELRCDPISGHTALYWYRQSLGQGLEFLIYFQGNSAPDKSGLPSDRFSAERTGGSVSTLTIQRTQQEDSAVYLCASSLATTAGELFFGEGSRLTVL.

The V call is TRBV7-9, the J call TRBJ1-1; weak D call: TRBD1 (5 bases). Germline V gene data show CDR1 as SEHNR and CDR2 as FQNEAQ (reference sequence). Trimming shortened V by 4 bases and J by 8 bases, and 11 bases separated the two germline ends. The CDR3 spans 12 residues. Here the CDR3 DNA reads TGTGCCAGCAGCTCGGACACTTACGAAGCTTTCTTT. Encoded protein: CASSSDTYEAFF.

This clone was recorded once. In DNA, the CDR3 is TGTGCCAGCTCACCCGGGACAGGGGCTGCCTCCTACGAGCAGTACTTC. The encoded protein is CASSPGTGAASYEQYF. This sequence joins TRBV18 and TRBJ2-7, with 10 bases that match TRBD1. V was clipped by 3 bases and J by 0 bases; unmatched bases: 5. This CDR3 region has 16 residues. Looked up from germline, CDR1 is KGHSH and CDR2 is LQKENI. Drawing the rest from reference TRBV18 and TRBJ2-7, the complete variable domain is NAGVMQNPRHLVRRRGQEARLRCSPMKGHSHVYWYRQLPEEGLKFMVYLQKENIIDESGMPKERFSAEFPKEGPSILRIQQVVRGDSAAYFCASSPGTGAASYEQYFGPGTRLTVT.

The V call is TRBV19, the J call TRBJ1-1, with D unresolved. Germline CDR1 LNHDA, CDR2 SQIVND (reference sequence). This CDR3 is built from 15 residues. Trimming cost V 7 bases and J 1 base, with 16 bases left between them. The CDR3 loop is CASTWAGDPNTEAFF. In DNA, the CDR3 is TGTGCCAGTACCTGGGCGGGAGACCCGAACACTGAAGCTTTCTTT.

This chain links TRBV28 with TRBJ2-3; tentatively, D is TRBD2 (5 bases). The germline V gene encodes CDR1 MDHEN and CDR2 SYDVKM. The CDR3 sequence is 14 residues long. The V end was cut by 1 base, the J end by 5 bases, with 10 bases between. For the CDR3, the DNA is TGTGCCAGCAGTTTATTTACTAGGAGAGATACGCAGTATTTT. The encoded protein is CASSLFTRRDTQYF.

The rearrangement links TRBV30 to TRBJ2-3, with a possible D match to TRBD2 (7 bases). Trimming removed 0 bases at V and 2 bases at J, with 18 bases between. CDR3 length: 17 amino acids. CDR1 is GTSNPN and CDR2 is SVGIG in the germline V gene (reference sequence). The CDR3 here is CAWSVRVGGLITDTQYF. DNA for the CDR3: TGTGCCTGGAGTGTACGGGTAGGGGGACTAATCACAGATACGCAGTATTTT.